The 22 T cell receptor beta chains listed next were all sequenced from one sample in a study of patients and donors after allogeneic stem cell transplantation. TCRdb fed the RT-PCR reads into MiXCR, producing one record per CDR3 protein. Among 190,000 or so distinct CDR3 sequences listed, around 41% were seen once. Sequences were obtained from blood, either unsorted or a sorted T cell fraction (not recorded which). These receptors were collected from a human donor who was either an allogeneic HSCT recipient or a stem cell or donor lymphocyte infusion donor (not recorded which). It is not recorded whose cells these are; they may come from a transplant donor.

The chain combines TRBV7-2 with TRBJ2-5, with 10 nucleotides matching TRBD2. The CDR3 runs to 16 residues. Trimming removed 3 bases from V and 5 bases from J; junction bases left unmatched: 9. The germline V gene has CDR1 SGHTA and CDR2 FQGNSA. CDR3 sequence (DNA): TGTGCCAGCAGCTTGCCGGGGACTAGCGCTTGGGAGACCCAGTACTTC. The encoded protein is CASSLPGTSAWETQYF. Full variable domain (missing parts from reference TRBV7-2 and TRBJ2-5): GAGVSQSPSNKVTEKGKDVELRCDPISGHTALYWYRQSLGQGLEFLIYFQGNSAPDKSGLPSDRFSAERTGGSVSTLTIQRTQQEDSAVYLCASSLPGTSAWETQYFGPGTRLLVL.

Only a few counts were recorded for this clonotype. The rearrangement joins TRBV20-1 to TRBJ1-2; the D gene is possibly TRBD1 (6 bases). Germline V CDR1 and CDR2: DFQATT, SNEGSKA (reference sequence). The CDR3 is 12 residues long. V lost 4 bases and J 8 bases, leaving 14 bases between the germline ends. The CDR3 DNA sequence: TGCAGTGCTACCAAAAGGACAGAGGGCTACACCTTC. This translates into CSATKRTEGYTF.

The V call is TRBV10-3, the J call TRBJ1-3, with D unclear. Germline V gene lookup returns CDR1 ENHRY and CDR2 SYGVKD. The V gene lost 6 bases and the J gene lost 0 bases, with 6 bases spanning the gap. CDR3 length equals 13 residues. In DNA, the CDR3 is TGTGCCATCAGACAGCTCTCTGGAAACACCATATATTTT. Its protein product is CAIRQLSGNTIYF.

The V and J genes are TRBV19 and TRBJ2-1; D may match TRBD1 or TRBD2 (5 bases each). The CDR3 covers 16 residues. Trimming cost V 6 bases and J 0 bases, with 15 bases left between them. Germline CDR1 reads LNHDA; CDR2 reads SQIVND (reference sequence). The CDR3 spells CASSPPWGPSYNEQFF. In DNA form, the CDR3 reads TGTGCCAGTAGCCCCCCGTGGGGACCCTCCTACAATGAGCAGTTCTTC.

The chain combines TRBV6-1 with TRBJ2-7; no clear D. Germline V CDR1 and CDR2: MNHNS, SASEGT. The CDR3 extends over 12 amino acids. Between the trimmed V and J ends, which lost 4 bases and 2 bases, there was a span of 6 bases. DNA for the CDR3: TGTGCCAGCAGTGGGCCTCCCTACGAGCAGTACTTC. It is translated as CASSGPPYEQYF.

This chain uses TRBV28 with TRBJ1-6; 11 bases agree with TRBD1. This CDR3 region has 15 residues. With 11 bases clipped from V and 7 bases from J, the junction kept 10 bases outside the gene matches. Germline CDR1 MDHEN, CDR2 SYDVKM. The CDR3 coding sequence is TGTGCCTCTAGAAAGGACAGGGGGCGAAATTCACCCCTCCACTTT. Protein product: CASRKDRGRNSPLHF. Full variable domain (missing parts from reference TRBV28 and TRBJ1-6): DVKVTQSSRYLVKRTGEKVFLECVQDMDHENMFWYRQDPGLGLRLIYFSYDVKMKEKGDIPEGYSVSREKKERFSLILESASTNQTSMYLCASRKDRGRNSPLHFGNGTRLTVT.

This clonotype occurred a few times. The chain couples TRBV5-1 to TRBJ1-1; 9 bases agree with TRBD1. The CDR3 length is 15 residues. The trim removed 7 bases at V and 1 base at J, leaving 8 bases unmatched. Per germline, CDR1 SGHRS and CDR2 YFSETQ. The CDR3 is CASGGQGGPNTEAFF. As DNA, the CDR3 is TGCGCCAGCGGGGGACAGGGTGGACCGAACACTGAAGCTTTCTTT.

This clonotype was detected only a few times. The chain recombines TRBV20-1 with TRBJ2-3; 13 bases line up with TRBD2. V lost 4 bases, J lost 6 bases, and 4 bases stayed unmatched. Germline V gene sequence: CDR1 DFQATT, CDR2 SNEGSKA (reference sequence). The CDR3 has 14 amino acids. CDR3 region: CSATTSGGVDTQYF. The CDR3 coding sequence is TGCAGTGCTACAACTAGCGGGGGGGTGGATACGCAGTATTTT.

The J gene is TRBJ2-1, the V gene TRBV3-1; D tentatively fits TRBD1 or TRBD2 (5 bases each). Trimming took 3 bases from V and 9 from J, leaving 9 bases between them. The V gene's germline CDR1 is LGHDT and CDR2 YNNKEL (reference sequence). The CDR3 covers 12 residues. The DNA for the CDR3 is TGTGCCAGCAGCCAGACTGGGGGTGAGCAGTTCTTC. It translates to CASSQTGGEQFF.

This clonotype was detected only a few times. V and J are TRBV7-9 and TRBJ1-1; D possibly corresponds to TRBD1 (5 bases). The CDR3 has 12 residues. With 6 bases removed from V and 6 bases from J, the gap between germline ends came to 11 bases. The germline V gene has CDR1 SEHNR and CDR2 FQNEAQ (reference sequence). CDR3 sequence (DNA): TGTGCCAGCAGGAGCGGGGGACCTGAAGCTTTCTTT. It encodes CASRSGGPEAFF.

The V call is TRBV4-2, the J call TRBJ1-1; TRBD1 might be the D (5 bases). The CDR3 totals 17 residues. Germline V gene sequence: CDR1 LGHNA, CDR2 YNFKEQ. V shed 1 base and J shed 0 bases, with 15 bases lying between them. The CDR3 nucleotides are TGTGCCAGCAGCCAAGTGGCCAGGGTGCCTATGAACACTGAAGCTTTCTTT. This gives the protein CASSQVARVPMNTEAFF.

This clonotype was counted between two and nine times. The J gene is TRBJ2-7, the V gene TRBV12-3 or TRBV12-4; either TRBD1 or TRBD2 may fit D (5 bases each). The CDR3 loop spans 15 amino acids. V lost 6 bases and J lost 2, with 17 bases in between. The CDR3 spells CASRSKGPGAYEQYF. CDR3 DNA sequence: TGTGCCAGCAGATCCAAGGGGCCCGGGGCCTACGAGCAGTACTTC.

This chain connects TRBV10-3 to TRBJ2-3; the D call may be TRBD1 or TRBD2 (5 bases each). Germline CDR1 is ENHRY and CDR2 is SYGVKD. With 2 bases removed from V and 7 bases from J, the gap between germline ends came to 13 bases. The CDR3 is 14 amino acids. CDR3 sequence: CAISEGTDGNTQYF. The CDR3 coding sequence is TGTGCCATCAGTGAGGGGACGGATGGGAATACGCAGTATTTT.

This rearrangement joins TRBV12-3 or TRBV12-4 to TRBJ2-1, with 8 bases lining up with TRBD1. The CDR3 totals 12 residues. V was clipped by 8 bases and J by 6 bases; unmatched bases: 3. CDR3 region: CASVDRANEQFF. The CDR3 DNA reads TGTGCCAGCGTGGACAGGGCCAATGAGCAGTTCTTC.

In DNA, the CDR3 is TGTGCCAGGGCACAATGGGGGCTCCGCACTGAAGCTTTCTTT. Protein: CARAQWGLRTEAFF. The chain has TRBV2 and TRBJ1-1, with D possibly matching TRBD1 (6 bases). Germline assignment: CDR1 SNHLY and CDR2 FYNNEI. The CDR3 loop spans 14 amino acids. V lost 9 bases to trimming and J lost 4 bases, with 18 bases between them.

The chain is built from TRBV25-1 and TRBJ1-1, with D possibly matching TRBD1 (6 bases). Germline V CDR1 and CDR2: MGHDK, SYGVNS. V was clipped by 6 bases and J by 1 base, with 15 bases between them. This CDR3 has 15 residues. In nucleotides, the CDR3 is TGTGCCAGCAGGGAAACAGGGACCTCGAACACTGAAGCTTTCTTT. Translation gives CASRETGTSNTEAFF. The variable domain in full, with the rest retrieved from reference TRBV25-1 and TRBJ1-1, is EADIYQTPRYLVIGTGKKITLECSQTMGHDKMYWYQQDPGMELHLIHYSYGVNSTEKGDLSSESTVSRIRTEHFPLTLESARPSHTSQYLCASRETGTSNTEAFFGQGTRLTVV.

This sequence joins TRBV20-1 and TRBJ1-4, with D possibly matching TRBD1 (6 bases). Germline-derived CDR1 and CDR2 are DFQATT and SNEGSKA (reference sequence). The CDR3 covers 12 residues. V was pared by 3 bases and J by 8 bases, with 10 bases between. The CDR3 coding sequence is TGCAGTGCTAGTACAGGGAACGAAAAACTGTTTTTT. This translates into CSASTGNEKLFF.

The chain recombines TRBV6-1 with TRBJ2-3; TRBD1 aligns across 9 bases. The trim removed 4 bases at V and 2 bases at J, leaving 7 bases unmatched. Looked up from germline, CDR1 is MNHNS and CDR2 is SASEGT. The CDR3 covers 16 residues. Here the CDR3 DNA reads TGTGCCAGCAGTGGGGGACAGGGCGTGAACACAGATACGCAGTATTTT. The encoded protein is CASSGGQGVNTDTQYF.

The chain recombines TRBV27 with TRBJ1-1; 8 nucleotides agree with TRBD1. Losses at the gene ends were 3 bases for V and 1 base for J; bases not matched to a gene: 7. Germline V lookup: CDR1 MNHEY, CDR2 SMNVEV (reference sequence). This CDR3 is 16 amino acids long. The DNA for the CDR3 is TGTGCCAGCAGTTTCGACAGGGGAAGGAAGAACACTGAAGCTTTCTTT. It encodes CASSFDRGRKNTEAFF.

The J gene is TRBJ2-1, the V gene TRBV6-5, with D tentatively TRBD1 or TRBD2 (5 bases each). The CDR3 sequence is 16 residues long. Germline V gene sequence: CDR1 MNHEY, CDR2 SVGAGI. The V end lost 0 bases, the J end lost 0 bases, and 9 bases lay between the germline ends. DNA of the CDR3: TGTGCCAGCAGTTACTCTCCGGGGCTCTCCTACAATGAGCAGTTCTTC. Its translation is CASSYSPGLSYNEQFF.

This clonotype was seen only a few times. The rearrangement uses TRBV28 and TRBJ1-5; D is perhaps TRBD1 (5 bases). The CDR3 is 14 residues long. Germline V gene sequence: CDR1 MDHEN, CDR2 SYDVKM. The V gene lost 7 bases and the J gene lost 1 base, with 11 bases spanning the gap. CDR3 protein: CASIRGASNQPQHF. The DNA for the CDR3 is TGTGCCAGCATAAGGGGCGCGAGCAATCAGCCCCAGCATTTT.

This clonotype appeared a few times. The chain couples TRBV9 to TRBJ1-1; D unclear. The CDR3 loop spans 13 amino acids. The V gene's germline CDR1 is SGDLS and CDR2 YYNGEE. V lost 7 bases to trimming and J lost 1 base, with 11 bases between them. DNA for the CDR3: TGTGCCAGCCGGGAGGGCTCGAACACTGAAGCTTTCTTT. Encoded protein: CASREGSNTEAFF.